Presented here are 9 T cell receptor beta chains from one specimen sequenced in a study of T cell responses to AZD1222 COVID-19 vaccine. Profiled with immunoSEQ multiplex PCR; TCRdb holds only in-frame clones, not every one. The sample has 55,000 to 80,000 clones, approximately 81% seen once. The sequencing here drew on peripheral blood, taken on day 0 of AZD1222 vaccination. The receptor set was obtained from an adult in good health.

This clone was found a few times. V and J are TRBV2 and TRBJ1-1; 8 bases line up with TRBD1. The V segment lost 7 bases and the J segment 8 bases; nucleotides outside the gene matches: 9. This CDR3 contains 13 residues. Per the germline V gene, CDR1 is SNHLY and CDR2 is FYNNEI. CDR3 nucleotides: TGTGCCAGCATTATAGGGACAGGCCGGGAAGCTTTCTTT. The encoded protein is CASIIGTGREAFF.

This clone was detected once. The chain combines TRBV27 with TRBJ2-2; no clear D gene. V was clipped by 5 bases and J by 4 bases, with 5 bases between them. The CDR3 is made up of 12 amino acids. The germline V gene has CDR1 MNHEY and CDR2 SMNVEV (reference sequence). CDR3 DNA: TGTGCCAGCAGTCGCCCCACCGGGGAGCTGTTTTTT. It codes for CASSRPTGELFF.

There are a few counts of this clone. V usage is TRBV12-3 or TRBV12-4 and J usage is TRBJ2-2; TRBD1 is a possible D gene (6 bases). Deletions cut 3 bases from V and 6 bases from J, with 8 bases between. The CDR3 loop spans 13 amino acids. The CDR3 DNA reads TGTGCCAGCAGTTTGACAGGACCCGGGGAGCTGTTTTTT. Translated: CASSLTGPGELFF.

The chain uses TRBV3-1 (or the pseudogene TRBV3-2) and TRBJ2-7, with D tentatively TRBD1 (6 bases). Per germline, CDR1 LGHDT and CDR2 YNNKEL (reference sequence). This CDR3 has 14 amino acids. The ends were cut back, 1 base at V and 5 bases at J, with 12 bases in the middle. CDR3 DNA sequence: TGTGCCAGCAGCCAAGTATCCAGGGGCCACGAGCAGTACTTC. It codes for CASSQVSRGHEQYF.

This clone was recorded only once. The chain recombines TRBV6-4 with TRBJ1-2, with D maybe TRBD1 (6 bases). Trimming pared 4 bases from V and 4 bases from J, leaving 16 bases between. Germline CDR1 and CDR2: MRHNA and SNTAGT. The length of the CDR3 is 15 residues. The CDR3 loop reads CASSATGTGGYGYTF. The CDR3 DNA is TGTGCCAGCAGTGCCACAGGGACTGGGGGCTATGGCTACACCTTC.

V usage is TRBV7-9 and J usage is TRBJ2-2; 8 bases fit TRBD2. The CDR3 runs 15 residues. In germline, CDR1 is SEHNR, CDR2 FQNEAQ (reference sequence). J gave up 7 bases and V 3 bases, and 7 bases lay outside the gene matches. The CDR3 DNA reads TGTGCCAGCAGCTTCTTTCGCGGGGGGCTCGGGGAGCTGTTTTTT. This sequence encodes CASSFFRGGLGELFF.

The rearrangement links TRBV14 to TRBJ2-7; D call uncertain. This CDR3 has 14 amino acids. In germline, CDR1 is SGHDN, CDR2 FVKESK. Trimming took off 3 bases at V and 3 bases at J, with 12 bases between the two ends. CDR3 protein: CASSHQGFGYEQYF. The DNA of the CDR3 is TGTGCCAGCAGCCACCAAGGCTTTGGCTACGAGCAGTACTTC.

The chain joins TRBV9 to TRBJ2-5; 9 nucleotides align to TRBD2. After removal of 3 bases from V and 5 bases from J, the junction contained 8 bases not matched to a gene. The V gene's germline CDR1 is SGDLS and CDR2 YYNGEE. CDR3 length: 15 amino acids. The DNA for the CDR3 is TGTGCCAGCAGCGACTCTAGCGGGGAGTTTGAGACCCAGTACTTC. This sequence encodes CASSDSSGEFETQYF.

V gene TRBV5-1 combines with J gene TRBJ2-7; 10 bases line up with TRBD1. The CDR3 loop spans 14 amino acids. With 4 bases clipped from V and 6 bases from J, the junction kept 7 bases outside the gene matches. Germline lookup yields CDR1 SGHRS and CDR2 YFSETQ. CDR3 residues: CASSTGTGESEQYF. CDR3 nucleotide sequence: TGCGCCAGCAGCACCGGGACAGGGGAATCCGAGCAGTACTTC.